The rows below give T cell receptor beta chains drawn from one sample of a study of T cells in Graves' hyperthyroidism and ophthalmopathy. MiXCR, run by TCRdb on the multiplex PCR reads, gives a single entry per CDR3 protein. Here the sample spans 450,000 to 700,000 distinct CDR3 sequences, just over 45% being singletons. Material for sequencing was peripheral blood or thyroid tissue (not recorded which). Receptors were obtained from a woman younger than 35 with Graves' hyperthyroidism. Each CDR3 is given with its conserved first and last residue. The D gene is left open where the match is weak. Expanded clones are given a class, and other clones once, few, many or no size at all.

TRBJ2-5 | - | TRBV6-1 | many | TGTGCCAGCAGTCAATACCACCAGCGGTTGGGAGAGACCCAGTACTTC | CASSQYHQRLGETQYF
TRBJ1-2 | - | TRBV7-9 | few | TGTGCCAGCAGCCCTGGACACGGCTACACCTTC | CASSPGHGYTF
TRBJ1-1 | - | TRBV29-1 | - | TGCAGCAGTTGGGGCACTGAAGCTTTCTTT | CSSWGTEAFF
TRBJ2-7 | TRBD2 | TRBV18 | - | TGTGCCAGCTCGCCTAGCGGGAGGACTGGCGAGCAGTACTTC | CASSPSGRTGEQYF
TRBJ1-2 | - | TRBV24-1 | - | TGTGCCACCAGTGATTTGCAGGGAAATGGCTACACCTTC | CATSDLQGNGYTF
TRBJ1-5 | - | TRBV7-9 | once | TGTGCCAGCAGCTTAGGGGCAGCATCGGAGACCCAGCATTTT | CASSLGAASETQHF
TRBJ1-2 | - | TRBV2 | once | TGTGTCAGCAGTGTTAGGGATGGCGATGGCTACACCTTC | CVSSVRDGDGYTF
TRBJ2-3 | - | TRBV2 | - | TGTGCCAGCAGTGCCACTAGGTCTCTACCAGATACGCAGTATTTT | CASSATRSLPDTQYF
TRBJ1-4 | - | TRBV30 | few | TGTGCCTGGAGTGTATCGAGGGGAGAAAAACTGTTTTTT | CAWSVSRGEKLFF
TRBJ2-5 | - | TRBV7-2 | once | TGTGCCAGCAGCGTTACTAGGCTCCAAGAGACCCAGTACTTC | CASSVTRLQETQYF
TRBJ1-2 | TRBD1 | TRBV20-1 | many | TGCAGTGCTAGCGACAGGGGGCGTCAAGGCTACACCTTC | CSASDRGRQGYTF
TRBJ2-1 | - | TRBV7-6 | - | TGTGCCAGCAGCCGGACCCGTAGTAATGAGCAGTTCTTC | CASSRTRSNEQFF
TRBJ1-2 | TRBD1 | TRBV29-1 | - | TGCAGCGTTAAGGGACAGGGGTACTATGGCTACACCTTC | CSVKGQGYYGYTF
TRBJ2-3 | - | TRBV5-4 | - | TGTGCCAGCGGGTTTAGCGGTAGCACAGATACGCAGTATTTT | CASGFSGSTDTQYF
TRBJ2-7 | TRBD2 | TRBV7-2 | - | TGTGCCAGCAGCTTTCTAGCGGGAGGGTCATGGTACGAGCAGTACTTC | CASSFLAGGSWYEQYF
TRBJ2-2 | TRBD2 | TRBV10-2 | - | TGCGCCAGCGGGGGACTAGCTGGTAACACCGGGGAGCTGTTTTTT | CASGGLAGNTGELFF